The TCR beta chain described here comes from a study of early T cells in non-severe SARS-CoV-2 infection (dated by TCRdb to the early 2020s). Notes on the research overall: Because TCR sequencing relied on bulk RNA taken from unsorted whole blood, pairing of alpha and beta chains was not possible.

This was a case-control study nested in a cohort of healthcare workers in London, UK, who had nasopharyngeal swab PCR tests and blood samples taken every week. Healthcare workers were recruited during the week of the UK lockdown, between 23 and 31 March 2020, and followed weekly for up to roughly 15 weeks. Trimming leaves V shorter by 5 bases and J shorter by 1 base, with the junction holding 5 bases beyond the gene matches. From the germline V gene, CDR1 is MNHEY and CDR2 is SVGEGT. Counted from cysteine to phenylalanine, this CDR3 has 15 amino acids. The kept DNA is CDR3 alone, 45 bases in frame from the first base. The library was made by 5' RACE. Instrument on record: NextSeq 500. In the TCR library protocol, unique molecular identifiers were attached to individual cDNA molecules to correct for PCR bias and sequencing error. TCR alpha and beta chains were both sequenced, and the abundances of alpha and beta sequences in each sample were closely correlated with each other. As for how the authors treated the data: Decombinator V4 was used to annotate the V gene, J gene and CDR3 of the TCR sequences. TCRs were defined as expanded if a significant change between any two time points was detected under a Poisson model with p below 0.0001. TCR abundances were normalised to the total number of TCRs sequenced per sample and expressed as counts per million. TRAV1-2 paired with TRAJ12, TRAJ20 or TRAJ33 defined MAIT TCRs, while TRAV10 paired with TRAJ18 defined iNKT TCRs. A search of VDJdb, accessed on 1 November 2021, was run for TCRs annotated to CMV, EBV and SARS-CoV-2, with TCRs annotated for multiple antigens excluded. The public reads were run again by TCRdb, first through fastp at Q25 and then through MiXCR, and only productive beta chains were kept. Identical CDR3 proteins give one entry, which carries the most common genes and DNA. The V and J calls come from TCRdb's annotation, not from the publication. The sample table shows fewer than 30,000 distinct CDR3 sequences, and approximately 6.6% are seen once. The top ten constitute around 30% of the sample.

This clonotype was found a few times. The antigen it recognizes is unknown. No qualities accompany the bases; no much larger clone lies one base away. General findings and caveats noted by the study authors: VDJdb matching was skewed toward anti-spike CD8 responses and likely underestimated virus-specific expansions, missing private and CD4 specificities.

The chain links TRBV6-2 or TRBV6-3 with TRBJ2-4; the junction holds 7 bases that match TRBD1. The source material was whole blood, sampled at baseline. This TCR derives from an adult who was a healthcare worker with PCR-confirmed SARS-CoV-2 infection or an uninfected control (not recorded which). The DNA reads TGTGCCAGCAGTGAATCGGACAGGGCCAAAAACATTCAGTACTTC. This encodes CASSESDRAKNIQYF.